This T cell receptor beta chain was captured in a study of blood T cell repertoires in COVID-19. Study at large: PBMCs, B-cell-depleted T cells, or T cells provided the cDNA or gDNA that made up the material.

In the authors' methods: Estimation of nucleated cell counts was performed using reference gene primer amplification. Sequenced by immunoSEQ multiplex PCR; TCRdb stores in-frame clones only, minus some. The DNA gave D and trimming, while V, J and clone size come from that table. The sample has 200,000 to 300,000 clones; about four fifths are singletons. The CDR3 spans 13 residues. Deletions cut 5 bases from V and 13 bases from J, with 18 bases between. Germline values: CDR1 SGHNT, CDR2 YENEEA. V gene TRBV11-3 combines with J gene TRBJ2-1; a possible D gene is TRBD2 (5 bases). The sequence came from an elderly woman with COVID-19, enrolled during active disease. Source material: peripheral blood. The CDR3 region is CASSPPLERIQFF. The DNA for the CDR3 is TGTGCCAGCAGCCCCCCTCTTGAGCGGATCCAGTTCTTC. Combining the CDR3 with reference TRBV11-3 and TRBJ2-1 gives the whole variable domain EAGVVQSPRYKIIEKKQPVAFWCNPISGHNTLYWYLQNLGQGPELLIRYENEEAVDDSQLPKDRFSAERLKGVDSTLKIQPAELGDSAVYLCASSPPLERIQFFGPGTRLTVL.